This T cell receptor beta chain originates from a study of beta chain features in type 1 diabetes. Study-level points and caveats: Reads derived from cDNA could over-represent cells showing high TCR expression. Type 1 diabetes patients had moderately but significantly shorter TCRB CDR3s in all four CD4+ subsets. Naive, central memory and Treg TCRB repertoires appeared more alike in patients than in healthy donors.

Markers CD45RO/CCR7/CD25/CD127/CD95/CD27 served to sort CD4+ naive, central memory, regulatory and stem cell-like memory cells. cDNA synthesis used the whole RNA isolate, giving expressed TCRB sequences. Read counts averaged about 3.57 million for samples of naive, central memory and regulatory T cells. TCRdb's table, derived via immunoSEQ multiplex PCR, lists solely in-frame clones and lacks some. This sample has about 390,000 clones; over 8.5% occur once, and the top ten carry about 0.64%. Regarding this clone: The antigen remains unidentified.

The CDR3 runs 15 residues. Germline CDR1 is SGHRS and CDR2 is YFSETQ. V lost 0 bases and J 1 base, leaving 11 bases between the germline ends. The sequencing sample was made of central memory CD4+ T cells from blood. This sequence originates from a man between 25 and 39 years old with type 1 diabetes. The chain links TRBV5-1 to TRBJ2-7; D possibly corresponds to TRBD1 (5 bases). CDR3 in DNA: TGCGCCAGCAGCTTGGGGGCTAGGGGTTCCTACGAGCAGTACTTC. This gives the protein CASSLGARGSYEQYF.